Listed below are T cell receptor beta chains from one sample, sequenced in a study of T cell responses to AZD1222 COVID-19 vaccine. The table came from immunoSEQ multiplex PCR; TCRdb's copy has only in-frame clones and leaves some out. The sample records more than 95,000 clones, roughly 92% being singletons. This material consisted of peripheral blood, taken 28 days after the second AZD1222 dose. Receptors were obtained from an adult who received the AZD1222 COVID-19 vaccine. Each CDR3 is given with its conserved first and last residue. D genes are given only for firm matches. Not all rows give a size; the values are once, few, many and, for expanded clones, a class.

clone size: .
J gene: TRBJ2-3
D gene: TRBD2
V gene: TRBV4-2
CDR3 protein: CASSQDRGSGRANLDTQYF
CDR3 DNA: TGTGCCAGCAGCCAAGATCGAGGTAGCGGGAGGGCCAACCTAGATACGCAGTATTTT

clone size: .
J gene: TRBJ1-1
D gene: .
V gene: TRBV19
CDR3 protein: CASSIDQGRTEAFF
CDR3 DNA: TGTGCCAGTAGTATTGACCAGGGAAGAACTGAAGCTTTCTTT

clone size: .
J gene: TRBJ2-3
D gene: .
V gene: TRBV27
CDR3 protein: CASSLSNDNQGSTDTQYF
CDR3 DNA: TGTGCCAGCAGTTTATCGAATGACAACCAGGGGAGCACAGATACGCAGTATTTT

clone size: .
J gene: TRBJ1-1
D gene: .
V gene: TRBV3-1/TRBV3-2
CDR3 protein: CASSAPWPNTEAFF
CDR3 DNA: TGTGCCAGCAGCGCCCCTTGGCCGAACACTGAAGCTTTCTTT

clone size: .
J gene: TRBJ1-4
D gene: .
V gene: TRBV19
CDR3 protein: CASSISLQEKLFF
CDR3 DNA: TGTGCCAGTAGTATATCGTTGCAAGAAAAACTGTTTTTT

clone size: .
J gene: TRBJ1-1
D gene: .
V gene: TRBV6-5
CDR3 protein: CASSYLQKNTEAFF
CDR3 DNA: TGTGCCAGCAGTTATTTACAGAAGAACACTGAAGCTTTCTTT

clone size: .
J gene: TRBJ1-5
D gene: .
V gene: TRBV24-1
CDR3 protein: CATSDSNNQPQHF
CDR3 DNA: TGTGCCACCAGTGATTCAAACAATCAGCCCCAGCATTTT

clone size: .
J gene: TRBJ1-3
D gene: TRBD1
V gene: TRBV6-6
CDR3 protein: CASSKGQGTNTIYF
CDR3 DNA: TGTGCCAGCAGCAAAGGACAGGGGACAAACACCATATATTTT

clone size: .
J gene: TRBJ1-4
D gene: .
V gene: TRBV19
CDR3 protein: CASSLELNEKLFF
CDR3 DNA: TGTGCCAGTAGTTTAGAGCTTAATGAAAAACTGTTTTTT

clone size: once
J gene: TRBJ2-7
D gene: TRBD1
V gene: TRBV28
CDR3 protein: CASSLWATGGFYEQYF
CDR3 DNA: TGTGCCAGCAGTTTATGGGCGACAGGGGGTTTCTACGAGCAGTACTTC

clone size: .
J gene: TRBJ2-1
D gene: .
V gene: TRBV27
CDR3 protein: CASRLGGASYNEQFF
CDR3 DNA: TGTGCCAGCAGGTTGGGGGGGGCATCCTACAATGAGCAGTTCTTC

clone size: .
J gene: TRBJ2-7
D gene: TRBD1
V gene: TRBV4-2
CDR3 protein: CASSQGQGDSFYEQYF
CDR3 DNA: TGTGCCAGCAGCCAGGGACAGGGGGACTCGTTCTATGAGCAGTACTTC

clone size: few
J gene: TRBJ2-7
D gene: TRBD1
V gene: TRBV30
CDR3 protein: CAWASGDRGYEQYF
CDR3 DNA: TGTGCCTGGGCATCCGGGGACAGGGGGTACGAGCAGTACTTC

clone size: .
J gene: TRBJ2-3
D gene: TRBD2
V gene: TRBV28
CDR3 protein: CASNLAGGEADTQYF
CDR3 DNA: TGTGCCAGCAATCTAGCGGGAGGCGAGGCAGATACGCAGTATTTT

clone size: .
J gene: TRBJ2-6
D gene: TRBD1
V gene: TRBV27
CDR3 protein: CASSSGTGQGTGANVLTF
CDR3 DNA: TGTGCCAGCAGTTCCGGGACAGGGCAAGGGACTGGGGCCAACGTCCTGACTTTC

clone size: once
J gene: TRBJ1-2
D gene: .
V gene: TRBV2
CDR3 protein: CASSLAGRGGSGYTF
CDR3 DNA: TGTGCCAGCAGCCTTGCGGGCAGGGGCGGTAGTGGCTACACCTTC

clone size: .
J gene: TRBJ2-7
D gene: TRBD1
V gene: TRBV6-5
CDR3 protein: CASSTRDRGAYEQYF
CDR3 DNA: TGTGCCAGCAGTACCCGGGACAGGGGGGCCTACGAGCAGTACTTC

clone size: .
J gene: TRBJ2-1
D gene: TRBD2
V gene: TRBV11-3
CDR3 protein: CASSLGQGLPSSSYNEQFF
CDR3 DNA: TGTGCCAGCAGCTTAGGGCAGGGACTACCATCAAGCTCCTACAATGAGCAGTTCTTC

clone size: .
J gene: TRBJ1-1
D gene: .
V gene: TRBV7-3
CDR3 protein: CASSADMNTEAFF
CDR3 DNA: TGTGCCAGCAGCGCTGACATGAACACTGAAGCTTTCTTT